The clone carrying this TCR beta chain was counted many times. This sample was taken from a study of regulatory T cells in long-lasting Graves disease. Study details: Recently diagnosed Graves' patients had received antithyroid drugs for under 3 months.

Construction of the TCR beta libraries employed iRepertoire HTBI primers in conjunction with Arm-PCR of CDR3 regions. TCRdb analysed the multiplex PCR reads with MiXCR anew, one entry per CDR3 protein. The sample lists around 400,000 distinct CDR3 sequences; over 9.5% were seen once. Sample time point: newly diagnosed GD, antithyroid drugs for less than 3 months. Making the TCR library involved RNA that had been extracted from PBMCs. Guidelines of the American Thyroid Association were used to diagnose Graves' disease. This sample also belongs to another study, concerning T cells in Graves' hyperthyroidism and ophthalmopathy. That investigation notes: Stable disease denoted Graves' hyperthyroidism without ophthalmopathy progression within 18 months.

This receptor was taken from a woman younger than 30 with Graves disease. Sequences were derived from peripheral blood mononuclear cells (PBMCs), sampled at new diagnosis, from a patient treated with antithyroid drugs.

The CDR3 here is CASSLVGGLNSPLHF. The DNA of the CDR3 is TGTGCCAGCAGCCTGGTCGGGGGGCTTAATTCACCCCTCCACTTT. This rearrangement joins TRBV28 to TRBJ1-6; tentatively, D is TRBD1 (6 bases). In germline, CDR1 is MDHEN, CDR2 SYDVKM. This CDR3 is built from 15 residues. V was shortened by 6 bases and J by 6 bases, with 15 bases between the two germline ends.